The entry below describes one TCR beta chain. The antigen is undetermined. This specimen belongs to a study of OX40 agonist ivuxolimab in advanced cancers. For the study at large: Patients with hepatocellular carcinoma, melanoma, renal cell or head and neck cancer made up the dose-escalation patients. Study results and caveats: Clonal expansion was seen in CD4+ and CD8+ blood T cells by week 6 at 0.1 to 3.0 mg/kg. In general, CD8+ T cells held more expanded clones than CD4+ did, on average.

The CDR3 sequence is 17 residues long. The germline gives CDR1 SGHAT, CDR2 FQDESV (reference sequence). V gave up 1 base and J gave up 2 bases; unmatched junction bases: 9. The method was immunoSEQ multiplex PCR; TCRdb's version includes in-frame clones alone and lacks a portion of them. The data show over 45,000 clones, 84% seen once. Blood draws occurred at baseline, cycle 4 day 1, and cycle 7 day 1. This receptor was identified in an adult with an advanced solid tumor such as melanoma, head and neck, liver or kidney cancer. The specimen was CD4+ or CD8+ T cells sorted from blood, collected in a trial of the OX40 agonist ivuxolimab. The chain has TRBV11-1 and TRBJ2-5; 8 bases are shared with TRBD2. The chain's CDR3 is CASSLGRGGRQQETQYF. In DNA, the CDR3 is TGTGCCAGCAGCTTAGGACGTGGCGGGAGGCAACAAGAGACCCAGTACTTC.